This passage covers 25 T cell receptor beta chains from one sample sequenced in a study of blood T cell repertoires in COVID-19. Assay used: immunoSEQ multiplex PCR; TCRdb lists only in-frame clones, some missing. The data contain 200,000 to 250,000 clones, over 75% of them singletons. Sequencing used peripheral blood. The source of these receptors is a human donor in a cohort sampled during active COVID-19.

This clone appeared a single time. This CDR3 is CAWSGQGDTEAFF. The CDR3 coding sequence is TGTGCCTGGAGTGGACAGGGGGACACTGAAGCTTTCTTT. The V gene is TRBV30, the J gene TRBJ1-1, with 9 bases fitting TRBD1. Germline CDR1 GTSNPN, CDR2 SVGIG (reference sequence). The CDR3 is made up of 13 amino acids. Trimming cost V 1 base and J 3 bases; bases outside gene matches: 0.

This chain connects TRBV15 to TRBJ1-5; tentative D call: TRBD1 (5 bases). Looked up from germline, CDR1 is LNHNV and CDR2 is YYDKDF (reference sequence). This CDR3 is 13 amino acids long. The V and J ends lost 2 bases and 6 bases respectively, with 8 bases between them. CDR3 bases: TGTGCCACCAGCAGACCAGGGTTTCAGCCCCAGCATTTT. Encoded protein: CATSRPGFQPQHF.

The chain links TRBV7-8 to TRBJ1-2; a weak D match, TRBD1 (5 bases). Germline CDR1 SGHVS, CDR2 FQNEAQ. V was cut by 0 bases and J by 7 bases, with 9 bases left in between. CDR3 length: 13 residues. The CDR3, as DNA: TGTGCCAGCAGCTTAGCCGGGGGACCTGGCTACACCTTC. Its translation is CASSLAGGPGYTF.

This clone was picked up one time. CDR3 sequence reads: CASSHRGTEAFF. CDR3 nucleotides: TGTGCCAGCAGCCATAGGGGGACTGAAGCTTTCTTT. The chain carries TRBV7-2 and TRBJ1-1; TRBD1 is a possible D gene (6 bases). V lost 5 bases to trimming and J lost 5 bases, with 9 bases between them. CDR3 length equals 12 residues. CDR1 SGHTA and CDR2 FQGNSA come from the germline V gene. Complete variable domain (other parts from reference TRBV7-2 and TRBJ1-1): GAGVSQSPSNKVTEKGKDVELRCDPISGHTALYWYRQSLGQGLEFLIYFQGNSAPDKSGLPSDRFSAERTGGSVSTLTIQRTQQEDSAVYLCASSHRGTEAFFGQGTRLTVV.

This chain uses TRBV28 with TRBJ1-2; D perhaps matches TRBD1 (5 bases). The CDR3 sequence is 14 residues long. CDR1 and CDR2 (germline): MDHEN, SYDVKM. V lost 6 bases, J lost 5 bases, and 16 bases lay in between. The CDR3 sequence is CASSPGGGGYGYTF. The CDR3 DNA follows: TGTGCCAGCAGCCCGGGGGGGGGAGGTTATGGCTACACCTTC.

This chain connects TRBV18 to TRBJ2-1; 7 bases fit TRBD2. There are 15 residues in the CDR3. Germline V gene lookup returns CDR1 KGHSH and CDR2 LQKENI. Trimming cost V 0 bases and J 8 bases; bases outside gene matches: 7. CDR3 loop: CASSPPLAPTDEQFF. The CDR3 DNA reads as TGTGCCAGCTCACCACCACTAGCGCCCACGGATGAGCAGTTCTTC.

The chain recombines TRBV5-5 with TRBJ2-3; no clear D. CDR1 and CDR2 from the germline V gene are SGHKS and YYEKEE (reference sequence). The CDR3 is 14 residues long. Trimming shortened V by 4 bases and J by 3 bases, and 12 bases separated the two germline ends. The CDR3 nucleotides are TGTGCCAGCAGCCCTGTATCGGGTACAGATACGCAGTATTTT. Encoded protein: CASSPVSGTDTQYF.

The J gene is TRBJ1-1, the V gene TRBV18; 7 bases line up with TRBD1. The germline CDR1 and CDR2 sequences are KGHSH and LQKENI. Losses at the gene ends were 4 bases for V and 0 bases for J; bases not matched to a gene: 8. The CDR3 has 16 residues. The CDR3 bases are TGTGCCAGCTCACAAACGGCAGGGGGAATGAACACTGAAGCTTTCTTT. Translation gives CASSQTAGGMNTEAFF.

This chain joins TRBV7-8 and TRBJ1-3, with 10 bases fitting TRBD1. The J segment lost 4 bases and the V segment lost 4 bases, leaving 13 bases of the junction unmatched. The germline gives CDR1 SGHVS, CDR2 FQNEAQ. The CDR3 extends over 18 amino acids. The CDR3 DNA follows: TGTGCCAGCAGCTCGATAGGGACAGGGGCTAGTAGGGGAAACACCATATATTTT. Encoded protein: CASSSIGTGASRGNTIYF.

The J gene is TRBJ2-1, the V gene TRBV30, with 7 bases matching TRBD1. Germline CDR1 and CDR2: GTSNPN and SVGIG (reference sequence). CDR3 length equals 16 residues. V trimming: 3 bases; J trimming: 5 bases; junction bases outside the gene matches: 13. The CDR3 loop is CAWRIATGRMDNEQFF. The DNA for the CDR3 is TGTGCCTGGAGGATCGCGACAGGGAGAATGGACAATGAGCAGTTCTTC.

V usage is TRBV7-2 and J usage is TRBJ1-1; 7 bases map to TRBD1. This CDR3 has 15 amino acids. Germline V CDR1 and CDR2: SGHTA, FQGNSA. Germline trimming cut 1 base from V and 1 base from J; bases unmatched to any gene: 3. In DNA, the CDR3 is TGTGCCAGCAGCTTAGGGGGACAGAGGAACACTGAAGCTTTCTTT. This sequence encodes CASSLGGQRNTEAFF.

The V call is TRBV28, the J call TRBJ2-7; a weak D match, TRBD2 (6 bases). The ends were cut back, 3 bases at V and 3 bases at J, with 12 bases in the middle. This CDR3 comprises 14 residues. Germline V lookup: CDR1 MDHEN, CDR2 SYDVKM. The CDR3 spells CASSFGLGGYEQYF. Written as DNA, the CDR3 is TGTGCCAGCAGTTTCGGGCTCGGGGGCTACGAGCAGTACTTC.

The V call is TRBV18, the J call TRBJ1-1; D gene ambiguous. The germline V gene has CDR1 KGHSH and CDR2 LQKENI. The CDR3 spans 14 residues. V was cut by 1 base and J by 0 bases, with 6 bases left in between. CDR3 sequence reads: CASSPRALNTEAFF. CDR3 bases: TGTGCCAGCTCACCACGAGCCCTGAACACTGAAGCTTTCTTT.

The chain has TRBV5-5 and TRBJ2-7; possible D gene TRBD1, 6 bases. V lost 0 bases to trimming and J lost 2 bases, with 12 bases between them. The CDR3 is 15 amino acids. Per the germline V gene, CDR1 is SGHKS and CDR2 is YYEKEE (reference sequence). For the CDR3, the DNA is TGTGCCAGCAGCTTGGAGGCCTCAGGGGCCTACGAGCAGTACTTC. This translates into CASSLEASGAYEQYF.

By sample fraction, this clone is medium-sized. The gene calls are TRBV27 and TRBJ1-4; 7 nucleotides agree with TRBD1. The V and J ends lost 7 bases and 3 bases, in that order; junction bases with no gene match: 5. The germline CDR1 and CDR2 sequences are MNHEY and SMNVEV (reference sequence). This CDR3 region has 14 residues. CDR3 residues: CASTDRAANEKLFF. For the CDR3, the DNA is TGTGCCAGCACCGACAGGGCGGCTAATGAAAAACTGTTTTTT.

J is TRBJ2-5 and V is TRBV2, with TRBD1 matching 8 bases. Germline V gives CDR1 SNHLY, CDR2 FYNNEI. With V trimmed by 3 bases and J by 4 bases, 4 bases remained unmatched. The CDR3 has 14 amino acids. The CDR3 region has the DNA TGTGCCAGCAGTGACGGACAGGGCGGAGAGACCCAGTACTTC. Translated, it gives CASSDGQGGETQYF. The entire variable domain, with the rest obtained from reference TRBV2 and TRBJ2-5, is as follows: EPEVTQTPSHQVTQMGQEVILRCVPISNHLYFYWYRQILGQKVEFLVSFYNNEISEKSEIFDDQFSVERPDGSNFTLKIRSTKLEDSAMYFCASSDGQGGETQYFGPGTRLLVL.

This chain uses TRBV7-2 with TRBJ1-2; no clear D. Trimming took off 3 bases at V and 0 bases at J, with 8 bases between the two ends. The V gene's germline CDR1 is SGHTA and CDR2 FQGNSA. The CDR3 has 14 amino acids. CDR3 coding DNA: TGTGCCAGCAGCTTGGGCAGTTCTAACTATGGCTACACCTTC. Translated, it gives CASSLGSSNYGYTF.

This sequence joins TRBV28 and TRBJ1-1, with TRBD1 identical over 7 bases. Trimming cost V 4 bases and J 2 bases; bases outside gene matches: 4. This CDR3 contains 14 residues. Per germline, CDR1 MDHEN and CDR2 SYDVKM. CDR3 coding DNA: TGTGCCAGCAGTTCCAGGGGGTTAAACACTGAAGCTTTCTTT. Translation: CASSSRGLNTEAFF. The full variable domain, rest sourced from reference TRBV28 and TRBJ1-1, is DVKVTQSSRYLVKRTGEKVFLECVQDMDHENMFWYRQDPGLGLRLIYFSYDVKMKEKGDIPEGYSVSREKKERFSLILESASTNQTSMYLCASSSRGLNTEAFFGQGTRLTVV.

This clone appeared once. The chain couples TRBV6-2 or TRBV6-3 to TRBJ2-3; TRBD1 matches at 9 bases. The CDR3 has 14 residues. After removal of 6 bases from V and 6 bases from J, the junction contained 7 bases not matched to a gene. In germline, CDR1 is MNHEY, CDR2 SVGEGT. CDR3 sequence reads: CASSSGTGTDTQYF. The CDR3 nucleotides are TGTGCCAGCAGCTCCGGGACAGGGACGGATACGCAGTATTTT.

This clone was counted a few times. This chain links TRBV15 with TRBJ2-7; 7 bases map to TRBD1. Germline V gene lookup returns CDR1 LNHNV and CDR2 YYDKDF (reference sequence). Germline trimming cut 4 bases from V and 2 bases from J; bases unmatched to any gene: 8. The length of the CDR3 is 15 residues. CDR3 sequence reads: CATSNTDRVPYEQYF. The CDR3 DNA sequence: TGTGCCACCAGCAATACTGACAGGGTCCCCTACGAGCAGTACTTC.

This rearrangement joins TRBV6-4 to TRBJ1-4; D not certain. CDR1 and CDR2 (germline): MRHNA, SNTAGT. The germline V and J ends were trimmed by 5 bases and 7 bases, with 8 bases remaining between them. This CDR3 region has 12 residues. The CDR3 region has the DNA TGTGCCAGCAGTCGACTGAGTGAAAAACTGTTTTTT. Protein sequence: CASSRLSEKLFF.

The rearrangement joins TRBV28 to TRBJ1-1; unclear D gene. This CDR3 has 12 amino acids. Germline V gene data show CDR1 as MDHEN and CDR2 as SYDVKM. Trimming took 3 bases from V and 5 from J, leaving 7 bases between them. The DNA for the CDR3 is TGTGCCAGCAGTTTGACGGGGACTGAAGCTTTCTTT. It encodes CASSLTGTEAFF. The variable domain in full, completed from reference TRBV28 and TRBJ1-1, reads DVKVTQSSRYLVKRTGEKVFLECVQDMDHENMFWYRQDPGLGLRLIYFSYDVKMKEKGDIPEGYSVSREKKERFSLILESASTNQTSMYLCASSLTGTEAFFGQGTRLTVV.

The V call is TRBV5-1, the J call TRBJ2-5; 9 bases map to TRBD1. CDR1 and CDR2 (germline): SGHRS, YFSETQ. This CDR3 region has 18 residues. V lost 1 base and J lost 2; bases outside the gene matches: 12. CDR3 nucleotides: TGCGCCAGCAGCTTGTTCGGCCGACCGGGACAGGGTCAAGAGACCCAGTACTTC. Protein sequence: CASSLFGRPGQGQETQYF.

This clone was counted a few times. The V gene is TRBV19, the J gene TRBJ1-6, with 11 bases identical to TRBD1. The CDR3 contains 14 residues. V was pared by 7 bases and J by 10 bases, with 6 bases of the junction left unmatched. Germline lookup yields CDR1 LNHDA and CDR2 SQIVND (reference sequence). The CDR3 loop reads CASTGQGAQSPLHF. DNA of the CDR3: TGTGCCAGTACAGGACAGGGGGCTCAATCACCCCTCCACTTT. Using reference TRBV19 and TRBJ1-6 for the parts outside the CDR3, the full variable domain is DGGITQSPKYLFRKEGQNVTLSCEQNLNHDAMYWYRQDPGQGLRLIYYSQIVNDFQKGDIAEGYSVSREKKESFPLTVTSAQKNPTAFYLCASTGQGAQSPLHFGNGTRLTVT.

CDR3 sequence (DNA): TGCGCCAGCACACGGACAGGGGGGCAAGAGACCCAGTACTTC. Translated, it gives CASTRTGGQETQYF. The genes are TRBV5-1 and TRBJ2-5; 10 positions match TRBD1. Per the germline V gene, CDR1 is SGHRS and CDR2 is YFSETQ. This CDR3 has 14 residues. V dropped 6 bases and J dropped 2; count of bases not matched to a gene: 4.